These 3 T cell receptor beta chains were sequenced from one sample in a study of post-analysis software for immune sequencing data (dated by TCRdb to the mid-2010s). Study-wide findings and limitations: Significantly higher frequencies in patients than in controls were found for several TRBV segments, including TRBV5-6, TRBV5-1 and TRBV20-1.

Their cognate antigens are unknown. The protocol used for the library was PCR. Sequencing was carried out with an Illumina HiSeq 2500. Unique molecular identifiers were incorporated into TCR beta cDNA libraries to reduce PCR and sequencing biases. TCRdb handled the public reads itself, with Q25 trimming in fastp and clone calling in MiXCR, and kept productive beta chains. Rows with one shared CDR3 protein collapse into an entry with the most common genes and DNA. This sample has fewer than 850,000 distinct CDR3 sequences in its table, and roughly 30% of those were observed once. 0.56% of the sample rests with the top ten. Sequenced: blood. These receptors were obtained from a girl between 5 and 17 years old with multiple sclerosis.

V and J are TRBV20-1 and TRBJ2-1, with D perhaps TRBD1 or TRBD2 (6 bases each). The J call could be wrong; TRBJ2-7 is a better fit for the DNA end. Germline V lookup: CDR1 DFQATT, CDR2 SNEGSKA (reference sequence). CDR3 length equals 15 residues. DNA of the CDR3: TGCAGTGCTAGAGATGAAGGGGGGCCTTACAATGAGCAGTACTTC. Its protein is CSARDEGGPYNEQYF.

This clonotype showed up just a few times. V usage is TRBV4-2 and J usage is TRBJ2-3; no clear D. The CDR3 covers 14 residues. Germline CDR1 and CDR2: LGHNA and YNFKEQ. V was clipped by 1 base and J by 6 bases, with 11 bases between them. The CDR3 DNA reads TGTGCCAGCAGCCAAGCCGACGGAACGGATACGCAGTATTTT. It yields the protein CASSQADGTDTQYF.

Concerning this clonotype itself: An end of the junction does not agree with germline; a read error may underlie this. The chain links TRBV6-4 to TRBJ2-2, with 7 positions matching TRBD1. The CDR3 extends over 16 amino acids. Germline CDR1 reads MRHNA; CDR2 reads SNTAGT. The DNA of the CDR3 is TGTGCCGGCAGTGACTCGAAAACAGGGGTTACCGGGGAGCTGTTTTTT. It codes for CAGSDSKTGVTGELFF.